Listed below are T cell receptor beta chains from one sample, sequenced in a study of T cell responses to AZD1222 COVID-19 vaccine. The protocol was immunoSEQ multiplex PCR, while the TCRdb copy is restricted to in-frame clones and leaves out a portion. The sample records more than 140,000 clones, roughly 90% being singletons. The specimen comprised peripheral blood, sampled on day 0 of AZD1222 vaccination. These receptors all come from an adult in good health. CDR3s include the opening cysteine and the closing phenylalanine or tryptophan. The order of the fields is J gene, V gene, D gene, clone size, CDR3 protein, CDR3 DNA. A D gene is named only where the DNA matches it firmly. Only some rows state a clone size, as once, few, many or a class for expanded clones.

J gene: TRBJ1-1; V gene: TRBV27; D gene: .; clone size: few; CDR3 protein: CASSPRRNTEAFF; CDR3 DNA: TGTGCCAGCAGTCCGAGGAGAAACACTGAAGCTTTCTTT
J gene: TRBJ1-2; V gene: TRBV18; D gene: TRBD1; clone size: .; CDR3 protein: CASSPRDRLTNYGYTF; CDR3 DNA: TGTGCCAGCTCACCGAGGGACAGGCTCACTAACTATGGCTACACCTTC
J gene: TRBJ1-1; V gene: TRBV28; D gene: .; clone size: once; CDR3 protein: CASRSVGGNTEAFF; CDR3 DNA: TGTGCCAGCAGGTCTGTCGGGGGGAACACTGAAGCTTTCTTT
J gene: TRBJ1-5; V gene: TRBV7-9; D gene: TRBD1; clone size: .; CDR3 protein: CASSLTGGDQPQHF; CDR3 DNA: TGTGCCAGCAGCTTGACAGGGGGGGATCAGCCCCAGCATTTT
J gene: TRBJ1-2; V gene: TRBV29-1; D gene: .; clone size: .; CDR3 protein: CSALSTMGGYTF; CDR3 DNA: TGCAGCGCCTTAAGTACGATGGGTGGCTACACCTTC
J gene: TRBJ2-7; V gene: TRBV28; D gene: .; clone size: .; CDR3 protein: CASSLGVGEQYF; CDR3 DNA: TGTGCCAGCAGTTTAGGGGTGGGCGAGCAGTACTTC
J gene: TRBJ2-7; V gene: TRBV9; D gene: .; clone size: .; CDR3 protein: CASSKDQGGLREQYF; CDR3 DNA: TGTGCCAGCAGCAAAGACCAGGGGGGGCTTCGAGAGCAGTACTTC
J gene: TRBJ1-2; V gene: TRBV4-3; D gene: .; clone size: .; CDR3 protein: CASSQDWNSGGYGYTF; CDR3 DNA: TGCGCCAGCAGCCAAGATTGGAACAGCGGGGGATATGGCTACACCTTC
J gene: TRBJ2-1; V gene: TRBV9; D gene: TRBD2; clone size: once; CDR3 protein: CASSVGGMGTTEQFF; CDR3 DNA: TGTGCCAGCAGCGTAGGAGGTATGGGGACTACCGAGCAGTTCTTC
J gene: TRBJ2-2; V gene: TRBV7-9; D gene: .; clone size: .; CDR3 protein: CASRTRGLNTGELFF; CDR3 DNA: TGTGCCAGCAGAACAAGGGGGTTGAACACCGGGGAGCTGTTTTTT
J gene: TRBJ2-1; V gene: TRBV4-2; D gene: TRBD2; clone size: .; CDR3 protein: CASSQDPGTSGSGEQFF; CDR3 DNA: TGTGCCAGCAGCCAAGATCCAGGGACTAGCGGGAGTGGAGAGCAGTTCTTC
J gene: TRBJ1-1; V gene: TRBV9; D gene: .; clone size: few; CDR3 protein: CASSPTRGSHTEAFF; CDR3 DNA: TGTGCCAGCAGCCCGACGCGTGGGTCGCACACTGAAGCTTTCTTT
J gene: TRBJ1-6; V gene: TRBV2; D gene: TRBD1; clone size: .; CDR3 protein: CASRTTQDREVDNSPLHF; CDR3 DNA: TGTGCCAGCAGAACAACCCAAGACAGGGAGGTTGATAATTCACCCCTCCACTTT
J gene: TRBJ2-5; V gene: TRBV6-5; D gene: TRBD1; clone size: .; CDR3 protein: CASSYSGTGPFETQYF; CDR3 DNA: TGTGCCAGCAGTTACTCCGGGACAGGGCCCTTCGAGACCCAGTACTTC
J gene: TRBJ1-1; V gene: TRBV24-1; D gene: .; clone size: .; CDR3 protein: CATSGGPRGSTEAFF; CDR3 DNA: TGTGCCACCAGTGGGGGACCCCGAGGGAGCACTGAAGCTTTCTTT
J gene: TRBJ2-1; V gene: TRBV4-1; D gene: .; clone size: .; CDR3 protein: CASSHPGSGKENEQFF; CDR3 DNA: TGCGCCAGCAGCCATCCCGGGTCCGGGAAAGAAAATGAGCAGTTCTTC
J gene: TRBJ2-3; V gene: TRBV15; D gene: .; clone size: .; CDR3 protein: CATSNKWGTDTQYF; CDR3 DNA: TGTGCCACCAGCAATAAGTGGGGCACAGATACGCAGTATTTT
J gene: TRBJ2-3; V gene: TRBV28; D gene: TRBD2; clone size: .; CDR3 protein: CASSSPGLAGGRDTQYF; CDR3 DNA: TGTGCCAGCAGTTCCCCGGGACTAGCGGGAGGTCGAGATACGCAGTATTTT
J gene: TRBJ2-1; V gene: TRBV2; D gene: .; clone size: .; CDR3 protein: CASRLQYNEQFF; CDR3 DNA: TGTGCCAGCAGGCTACAGTACAATGAGCAGTTCTTC
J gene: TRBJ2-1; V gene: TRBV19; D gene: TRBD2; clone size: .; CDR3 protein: CASSISGLAMGEQFF; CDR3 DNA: TGTGCCAGTAGTATAAGTGGACTAGCGATGGGTGAGCAGTTCTTC
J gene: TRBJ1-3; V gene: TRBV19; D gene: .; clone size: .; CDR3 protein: CASTSGLVLNTIYF; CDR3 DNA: TGTGCCAGTACCTCCGGTTTGGTCTTGAACACCATATATTTT
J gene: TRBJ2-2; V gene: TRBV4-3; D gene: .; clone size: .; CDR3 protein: CASSQEPDVRTGELFF; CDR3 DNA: TGCGCCAGCAGCCAAGAACCGGACGTCCGCACCGGGGAGCTGTTTTTT
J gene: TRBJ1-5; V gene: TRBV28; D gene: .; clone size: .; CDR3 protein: CATIAGGNQPQHF; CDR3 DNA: TGTGCCACCATCGCGGGTGGCAATCAGCCCCAGCATTTT
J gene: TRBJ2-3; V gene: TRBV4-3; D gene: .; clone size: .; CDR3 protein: CASSLQQGSTDTQYF; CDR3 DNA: TGCGCCAGCAGCCTCCAACAGGGCAGCACAGATACGCAGTATTTT
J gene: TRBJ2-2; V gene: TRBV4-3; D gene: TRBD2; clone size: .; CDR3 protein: CASSQVLAGRPNTGELFF; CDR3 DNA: TGCGCCAGCAGCCAAGTCCTAGCGGGAAGGCCGAACACCGGGGAGCTGTTTTTT
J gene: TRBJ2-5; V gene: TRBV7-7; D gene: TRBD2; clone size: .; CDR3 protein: CASSSYLGGGAKETQYF; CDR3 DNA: TGTGCTAGCAGCTCCTACTTAGGCGGGGGGGCGAAAGAGACCCAGTACTTC
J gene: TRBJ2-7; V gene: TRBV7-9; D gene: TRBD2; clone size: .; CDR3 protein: CASSPGLAGAPPYEQYF; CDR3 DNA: TGTGCCAGCAGCCCGGGACTAGCGGGAGCCCCCCCCTACGAGCAGTACTTC
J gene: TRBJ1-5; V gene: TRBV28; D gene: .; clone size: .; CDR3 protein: CASRSGLREPQHF; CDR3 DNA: TGTGCCAGCAGATCAGGGTTGCGGGAGCCCCAGCATTTT
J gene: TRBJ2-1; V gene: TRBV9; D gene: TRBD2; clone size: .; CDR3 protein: CASSVGRTSGRNSGEQFF; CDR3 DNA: TGTGCCAGCAGCGTGGGGAGGACTAGCGGGAGAAATTCGGGTGAGCAGTTCTTC
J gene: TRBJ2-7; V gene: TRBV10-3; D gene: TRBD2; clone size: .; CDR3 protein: CAISESVGGWEQYF; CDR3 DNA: TGTGCCATCAGTGAGTCGGTGGGAGGGTGGGAGCAGTACTTC
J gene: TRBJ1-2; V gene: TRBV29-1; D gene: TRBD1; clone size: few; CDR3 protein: CSADTGGRGYTF; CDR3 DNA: TGCAGCGCAGACACAGGGGGTAGGGGCTACACCTTC
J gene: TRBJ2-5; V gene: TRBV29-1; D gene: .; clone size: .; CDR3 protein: CSVEDPQLVDQETQYF; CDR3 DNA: TGCAGCGTTGAAGATCCGCAGCTAGTAGATCAAGAGACCCAGTACTTC
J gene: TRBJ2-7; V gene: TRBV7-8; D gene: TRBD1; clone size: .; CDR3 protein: CASSYRTGRSYEQYF; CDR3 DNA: TGTGCCAGCAGCTATCGGACAGGAAGATCCTACGAGCAGTACTTC
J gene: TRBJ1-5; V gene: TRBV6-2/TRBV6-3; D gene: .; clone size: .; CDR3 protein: CASSQSGTASNQPQHF; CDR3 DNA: TGTGCCAGCAGTCAGTCCGGGACGGCGAGCAATCAGCCCCAGCATTTT
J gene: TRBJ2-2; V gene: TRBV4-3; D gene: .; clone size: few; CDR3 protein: CASSQGGGPNTGELFF; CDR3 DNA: TGCGCCAGCAGCCAAGGAGGGGGGCCCAACACCGGGGAGCTGTTTTTT
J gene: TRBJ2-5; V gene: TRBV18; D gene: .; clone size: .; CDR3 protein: CASSNLQTNWETQYF; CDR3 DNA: TGTGCCAGCTCAAATCTCCAGACGAACTGGGAGACCCAGTACTTC
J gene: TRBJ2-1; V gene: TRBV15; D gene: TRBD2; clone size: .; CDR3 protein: CATSSLAGTRVEDEQFF; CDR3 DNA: TGTGCCACCAGCAGTTTGGCCGGGACTAGGGTCGAGGATGAGCAGTTCTTC
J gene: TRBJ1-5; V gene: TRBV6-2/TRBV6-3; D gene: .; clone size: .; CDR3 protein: CASSLQDYSNQPQHF; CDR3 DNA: TGTGCCAGCAGTCTCCAGGATTATAGCAATCAGCCCCAGCATTTT
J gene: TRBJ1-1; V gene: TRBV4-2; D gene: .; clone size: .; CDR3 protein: CASSQDRQRSTEAFF; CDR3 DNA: TGTGCCAGCAGCCAAGATCGGCAACGAAGCACTGAAGCTTTCTTT
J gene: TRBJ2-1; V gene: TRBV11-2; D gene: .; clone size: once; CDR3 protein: CASSLVVAALSSYNEQFF; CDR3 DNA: TGTGCCAGCAGCTTAGTTGTAGCGGCGTTAAGCTCCTACAATGAGCAGTTCTTC
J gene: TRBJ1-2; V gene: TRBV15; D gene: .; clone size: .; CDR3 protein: CATSRDLDSNYGYTF; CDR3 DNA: TGTGCCACCAGCAGAGATCTGGACAGTAACTATGGCTACACCTTC
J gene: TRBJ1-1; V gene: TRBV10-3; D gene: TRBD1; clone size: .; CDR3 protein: CAITSTGTEAFF; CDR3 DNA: TGTGCCATCACCTCGACAGGGACTGAAGCTTTCTTT
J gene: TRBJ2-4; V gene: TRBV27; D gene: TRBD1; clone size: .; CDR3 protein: CASSFDRGFIQYF; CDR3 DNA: TGTGCCAGCAGTTTCGACAGGGGTTTCATTCAGTACTTC
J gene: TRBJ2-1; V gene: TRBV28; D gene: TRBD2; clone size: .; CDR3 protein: CASALLAGFYNEQFF; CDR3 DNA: TGTGCCAGCGCCCTCTTAGCGGGATTTTACAATGAGCAGTTCTTC
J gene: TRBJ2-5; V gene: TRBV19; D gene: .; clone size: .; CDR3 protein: CASSIRGWETQYF; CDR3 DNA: TGTGCCAGTAGTATCCGGGGTTGGGAGACCCAGTACTTC
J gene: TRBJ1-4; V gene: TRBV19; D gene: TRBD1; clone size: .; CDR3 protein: CASSTDRSNEKLFF; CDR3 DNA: TGTGCCAGTAGCACGGACAGGTCTAATGAAAAACTGTTTTTT
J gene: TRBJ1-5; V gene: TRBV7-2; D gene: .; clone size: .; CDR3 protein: CASSLYFGISNQPQHF; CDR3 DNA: TGTGCCAGCAGCTTATACTTCGGGATTAGCAATCAGCCCCAGCATTTT
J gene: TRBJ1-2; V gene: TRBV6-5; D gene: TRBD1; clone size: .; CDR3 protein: CASSTGTGVLGYTF; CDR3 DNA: TGTGCCAGCAGTACCGGGACAGGGGTTTTAGGCTACACCTTC
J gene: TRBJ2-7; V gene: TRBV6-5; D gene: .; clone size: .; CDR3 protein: CASSSLRDEIYEQYF; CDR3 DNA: TGTGCCAGCAGTTCCCTAAGGGATGAAATCTACGAGCAGTACTTC
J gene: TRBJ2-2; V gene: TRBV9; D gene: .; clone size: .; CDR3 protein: CASSVGQKNTGELFF; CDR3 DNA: TGTGCCAGCAGCGTAGGACAGAAAAACACCGGGGAGCTGTTTTTT
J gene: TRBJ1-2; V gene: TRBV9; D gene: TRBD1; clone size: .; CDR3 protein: CASKGTGVDYGYTF; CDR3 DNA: TGTGCCAGCAAGGGGACAGGGGTTGACTATGGCTACACCTTC
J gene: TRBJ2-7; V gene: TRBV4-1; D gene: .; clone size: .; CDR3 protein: CASSQGAEDEQYF; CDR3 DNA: TGCGCCAGCAGCCAAGGGGCGGAGGACGAGCAGTACTTC
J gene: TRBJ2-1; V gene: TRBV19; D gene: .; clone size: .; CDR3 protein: CASSYDSAGYYNEQFF; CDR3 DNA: TGTGCCAGTAGTTATGACTCAGCAGGGTACTACAATGAGCAGTTCTTC
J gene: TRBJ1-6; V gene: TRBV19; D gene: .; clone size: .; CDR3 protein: CASSRQNNYNSPLHF; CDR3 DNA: TGTGCCAGTAGTAGACAGAACAACTATAATTCACCCCTCCACTTT
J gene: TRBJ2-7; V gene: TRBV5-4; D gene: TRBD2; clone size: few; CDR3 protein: CASSLGVGAGEEQYF; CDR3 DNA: TGTGCCAGCAGCTTGGGAGTGGGCGCGGGAGAGGAGCAGTACTTC
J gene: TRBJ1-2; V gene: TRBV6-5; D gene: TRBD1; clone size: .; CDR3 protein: CASSYSFGQGSGYTF; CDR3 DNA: TGTGCCAGCAGTTACAGTTTTGGACAGGGTAGCGGCTACACCTTC
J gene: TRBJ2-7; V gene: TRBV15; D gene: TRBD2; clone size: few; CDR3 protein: CATSRDGGGYEQYF; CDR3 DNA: TGTGCCACCAGCAGAGATGGGGGGGGCTACGAGCAGTACTTC
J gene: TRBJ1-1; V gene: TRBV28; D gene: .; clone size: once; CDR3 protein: CASSLYLLMGNTEAFF; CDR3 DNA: TGTGCCAGCAGTTTATACCTCCTAATGGGGAACACTGAAGCTTTCTTT
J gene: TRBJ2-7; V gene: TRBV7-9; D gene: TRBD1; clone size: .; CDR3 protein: CASSLDGDRAREQYF; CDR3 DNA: TGTGCCAGCAGCTTAGACGGGGACAGGGCTCGCGAGCAGTACTTC
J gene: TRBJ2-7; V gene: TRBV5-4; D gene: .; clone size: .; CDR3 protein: CASSLALTGTQYF; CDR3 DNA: TGTGCCAGCAGCTTGGCCCTGACAGGTACGCAGTACTTC